Listed below are T cell receptor beta chains from one sample, sequenced in a study of immune evolution from preneoplasia to lung adenocarcinoma. Here immunoSEQ multiplex PCR was the method, and the copy in TCRdb shows in-frame clones only, minus some. The sample has fewer than 50,000 clones, roughly 80% seen once. Sequencing was performed on FFPE invasive lung adenocarcinoma tissue. These receptors came from a person between 55 and 69 years old with lung adenocarcinoma. Each CDR3 is given with its conserved first and last residue. A D gene is named only where the DNA matches it firmly. Some rows have no size entry. The others give once, few or many, or a class for an expanded clone.

size,V,J,D,CDR3,DNA
-,TRBV19,TRBJ1-5,-,CASSSRDGRSNQPQHF,TGTGCCAGTAGTTCGAGGGACGGCCGTAGCAATCAGCCCCAGCATTTT
-,TRBV14,TRBJ1-2,-,CASSNVLKSGYTF,TGTGCCAGCAGCAACGTCCTAAAGTCTGGCTACACCTTC
few,TRBV11-2,TRBJ2-5,-,CASSPDGQSETQYF,TGTGCCAGCAGCCCCGACGGACAGTCAGAGACCCAGTACTTC
-,TRBV5-4,TRBJ2-7,-,CASSLEVAFHEQYF,TGTGCCAGCAGCTTGGAAGTCGCTTTCCACGAGCAGTACTTC
-,TRBV5-1,TRBJ2-3,TRBD1,CASSPSGQGATGTQYF,TGCGCCAGCAGCCCCTCCGGACAGGGGGCCACCGGTACGCAGTATTTT
-,TRBV28,TRBJ1-2,-,CASSYGPRYGYTF,TGTGCCAGCAGTTACGGGCCTAGGTATGGCTACACCTTC
medium-sized,TRBV23-1,TRBJ1-2,-,CASSPSILTNGNYGYTF,TGCGCCAGCAGTCCTTCCATCCTGACCAATGGGAACTATGGCTACACCTTC
-,TRBV28,TRBJ1-2,-,CASFGTTRNYGYTF,TGTGCCAGCTTCGGGACAACTCGAAACTATGGCTACACCTTC
-,TRBV5-6,TRBJ2-6,-,CASSLGASGANVLTF,TGTGCCAGCAGCTTGGGAGCCTCTGGGGCCAACGTCCTGACTTTC
few,TRBV5-1,TRBJ2-3,TRBD2,CASTRGGSTDTQYF,TGCGCCAGCACCCGGGGAGGGAGCACAGATACGCAGTATTTT
-,TRBV5-1,TRBJ1-4,-,CASSYGANEKLFF,TGCGCCAGCAGCTATGGGGCTAATGAAAAACTGTTTTTT
-,TRBV19,TRBJ1-5,TRBD1,CASSSDRGQGGEPQHF,TGTGCCAGTAGTTCCGACCGGGGACAGGGTGGAGAGCCCCAGCATTTT
few,TRBV4-1,TRBJ1-1,-,CASSQAPLSGAFF,TGCGCCAGCAGCCAAGCTCCGCTCTCGGGAGCTTTCTTT
medium-sized,TRBV23-1,TRBJ1-4,TRBD1,CASSPNRGLNEKLFF,TGCGCCAGCAGTCCTAACAGGGGGCTGAATGAAAAACTGTTTTTT
-,TRBV10-3,TRBJ2-1,-,CAISALNEQFF,TGTGCCATCAGTGCCTTAAATGAGCAGTTCTTC
-,TRBV28,TRBJ2-5,-,CASSLGSGIQETQYF,TGTGCCAGCAGTTTGGGAAGCGGAATACAAGAGACCCAGTACTTC
-,TRBV18,TRBJ2-3,-,CASSLSSEYTQYF,TGTGCCAGCTCCCTCAGTAGCGAATATACGCAGTATTTT
-,TRBV7-2,TRBJ1-4,TRBD1,CASSLEGTVGEKLFF,TGTGCCAGCAGCTTAGAAGGGACAGTAGGTGAAAAACTGTTTTTT
once,TRBV18,TRBJ2-1,-,CASSPASFENEQFF,TGTGCCAGCTCACCGGCGAGTTTTGAGAATGAGCAGTTCTTC
-,TRBV11-3,TRBJ2-5,-,CASSLGHSSVTQYF,TGTGCCAGCAGCTTGGGACACAGCAGTGTGACCCAGTACTTC
few,TRBV11-3,TRBJ1-4,-,CASSLESSNEKLFF,TGTGCCAGCAGCTTAGAATCGTCTAATGAAAAACTGTTTTTT
-,TRBV28,TRBJ1-1,-,CASTRPETEAFF,TGTGCCAGCACCCGTCCTGAGACTGAAGCTTTCTTT
-,TRBV4-2,TRBJ2-1,-,CASSLYPEGDAPYNEQFF,TGTGCCAGCAGCCTCTACCCCGAGGGGGACGCCCCCTACAATGAGCAGTTCTTC
-,TRBV2,TRBJ1-5,TRBD1,CASSPGTGVYQPQHF,TGTGCCAGCAGTCCCGGGACAGGGGTTTATCAGCCCCAGCATTTT
-,TRBV15,TRBJ1-1,TRBD1,CATSKGTGALNTEAFF,TGTGCCACCAGCAAAGGGACAGGGGCCCTTAACACTGAAGCTTTCTTT
-,TRBV28,TRBJ2-7,TRBD2,CASREAGGSYEQYF,TGTGCCAGCAGGGAAGCGGGAGGGTCCTACGAGCAGTACTTC
-,TRBV5-4,TRBJ2-2,TRBD1,CASSGGQSNTGELFF,TGTGCCAGCAGCGGGGGACAGTCGAACACCGGGGAGCTGTTTTTT
-,TRBV5-1,TRBJ2-1,TRBD2,CASSLRTSGSKQFF,TGCGCCAGCAGTTTAAGGACTAGCGGGAGCAAGCAGTTCTTC
-,TRBV20-1,TRBJ2-7,-,CSANRGEQYF,TGCAGTGCTAACCGGGGCGAGCAGTACTTC
-,TRBV4-1,TRBJ2-3,TRBD1,CASSQEDRGPSTDTQYF,TGCGCCAGCAGCCAAGAGGACAGGGGACCTTCCACAGATACGCAGTATTTT
few,TRBV7-2,TRBJ1-5,-,CASSSYSNQPQHF,TGTGCCAGCAGTTCTTATAGCAATCAGCCCCAGCATTTT
once,TRBV6-5,TRBJ1-1,-,CASSYSSGGLNTEAFF,TGTGCCAGCAGTTACTCCTCGGGGGGGTTAAACACTGAAGCTTTCTTT
-,TRBV7-2,TRBJ1-5,TRBD1,CASSLLTGVSSQHF,TGTGCCAGCAGCTTACTTACAGGGGTTAGTTCCCAGCATTTT
-,TRBV7-2,TRBJ2-5,-,CASSLHFQETQYF,TGTGCCAGCAGCTTACATTTCCAAGAGACCCAGTACTTC
-,TRBV19,TRBJ1-3,-,CASSRRTQSGNTIYF,TGTGCCAGTAGCCGACGGACGCAGTCTGGAAACACCATATATTTT
-,TRBV5-4,TRBJ2-4,-,CASSFQGPKNIQYF,TGTGCCAGCAGCTTTCAGGGACCCAAAAACATTCAGTACTTC
-,TRBV30,TRBJ2-2,-,CAWSGSTMTGELFF,TGTGCCTGGAGCGGGAGCACGATGACCGGGGAGCTGTTTTTT
-,TRBV7-9,TRBJ2-5,-,CASSLVGSQETQYF,TGTGCCAGCAGCTTAGTAGGGTCCCAAGAGACCCAGTACTTC
-,TRBV9,TRBJ1-1,TRBD1,CASSDGTGPSEAFF,TGTGCCAGCAGCGACGGGACAGGGCCGTCTGAAGCTTTCTTT
few,TRBV11-2,TRBJ2-1,-,CASSFGPRNGDEQFF,TGTGCCAGCAGCTTTGGTCCCCGCAATGGGGATGAGCAGTTCTTC
-,TRBV7-8,TRBJ1-2,-,CASSQDPGDYGYTF,TGTGCCAGCAGCCAAGACCCGGGGGACTATGGCTACACCTTC
once,TRBV18,TRBJ2-5,-,CASSPDRIQRTQYF,TGTGCCAGCTCACCAGACCGTATTCAGCGGACCCAGTACTTC